A single sample is the source of the 14 T cell receptor beta chains below, sequenced in a study of beta chain features in type 1 diabetes. Of the isolated RNA, all was reverse transcribed, and so the sequenced material was expressed TCRB transcripts. Libraries were prepared by immunoSEQ multiplex PCR; TCRdb keeps only in-frame clonotypes and omits some of them. This sample has around 280,000 clones, with approximately 8% found just once. Material: central memory CD4+ T cells from blood. The receptor source for this set is a woman under 30 in good health.

This clone was detected many times. The chain employs TRBV9 and TRBJ2-7; TRBD2 agrees at 11 bases. Germline V lookup: CDR1 SGDLS, CDR2 YYNGEE. The CDR3 is 15 residues long. Trimming cost V 4 bases and J 6 bases; bases outside gene matches: 9. CDR3 nucleotide sequence: TGTGCCAGCAGCAGCACTAGCGGGAGTTTTGGCGAGCAGTACTTC. It yields the protein CASSSTSGSFGEQYF. Complete variable domain (other parts from reference TRBV9 and TRBJ2-7): DSGVTQTPKHLITATGQRVTLRCSPRSGDLSVYWYQQSLDQGLQFLIQYYNGEERAKGNILERFSAQQFPDLHSELNLSSLELGDSALYFCASSSTSGSFGEQYFGPGTRLTVT.

This clone has more than one count but fewer than ten. This specimen includes other DNA sequences encoding the same CDR3. This sequence joins TRBV7-2 and TRBJ2-5; TRBD2 aligns across 8 bases. This CDR3 spans 14 amino acids. Germline assignment: CDR1 SGHTA and CDR2 FQGNSA. V gave up 5 bases and J gave up 5 bases; unmatched junction bases: 7. CDR3: CASSPGGAGETQYF. As DNA, the CDR3 is TGTGCCAGCAGCCCCGGGGGGGCGGGGGAGACCCAGTACTTC.

V and J are TRBV7-9 and TRBJ2-3; D unresolved. V was clipped by 7 bases and J by 6 bases, with 20 bases between them. This CDR3 region has 15 residues. The germline gives CDR1 SEHNR, CDR2 FQNEAQ (reference sequence). This CDR3 is CASTLVVARADTQYF. The DNA of the CDR3 is TGTGCCAGCACCCTGGTGGTTGCCCGGGCGGATACGCAGTATTTT.

The J gene is TRBJ1-2, the V gene TRBV29-1; weak D call: TRBD1 (5 bases). CDR1 is SQVTM, CDR2 ANQGSEA, per germline. Between the trimmed V and J ends, which lost 3 bases and 4 bases, there was a span of 15 bases. The CDR3 has 14 amino acids. This CDR3 reads CSVDGLGTSYGYTF. The CDR3 DNA is TGCAGCGTTGATGGGTTGGGGACCTCCTATGGCTACACCTTC. Complete variable domain (other parts from reference TRBV29-1 and TRBJ1-2): SAVISQKPSRDICQRGTSLTIQCQVDSQVTMMFWYRQQPGQSLTLIATANQGSEATYESGFVIDKFPISRPNLTFSTLTVSNMSPEDSSIYLCSVDGLGTSYGYTFGSGTRLTVV.

With regard to this clone: This could be a read error, since a much larger clone is one nucleotide away. The identical CDR3 is also encoded by other nucleotide sequences in the sample. The J gene is TRBJ2-3, the V gene TRBV2, with D uncertain. The CDR3 extends over 12 amino acids. V dropped 6 bases and J dropped 2 bases, with 6 bases sitting between them. CDR1 and CDR2 (germline): SNHLY, FYNNEI. DNA of the CDR3: TGTGCCAGCAGCTTTTCCACAGATACGCAGTATTTT. Amino acid sequence: CASSFSTDTQYF.

This clone has a handful of counts. The CDR3 region has the DNA TGTGCCAGCAGTTTGTCCAGGGTGGGGGATACGCAGTATTTT. Translation: CASSLSRVGDTQYF. The gene calls are TRBV28 and TRBJ2-3; D might be TRBD1 (5 bases). Looked up from germline, CDR1 is MDHEN and CDR2 is SYDVKM. Between the trimmed V and J ends, which lost 3 bases and 6 bases, there was a span of 13 bases. The CDR3 length is 14 residues.

This chain links TRBV7-2 with TRBJ1-2, with D possibly matching TRBD1 (5 bases). The CDR3 spans 16 residues. The germline gives CDR1 SGHTA, CDR2 FQGNSA. V lost 1 base, J lost 0 bases, and 12 bases lay in between. The CDR3 sequence: CASSLGVGPPNYGYTF. CDR3 nucleotide sequence: TGTGCCAGCAGCTTAGGGGTGGGACCACCTAACTATGGCTACACCTTC.

This clone was observed at least ten times. The rearrangement joins TRBV4-1 to TRBJ1-6; D is possibly TRBD1 (6 bases). Germline V gene lookup returns CDR1 MGHRA and CDR2 YSYEKL. The CDR3 covers 17 residues. V was shortened by 3 bases and J by 8 bases, with 20 bases between the two germline ends. This CDR3 is CASSHSSLRGLDSPLHF. The CDR3 nucleotides read TGCGCCAGCAGCCACTCGTCTCTTCGGGGGCTTGATTCACCCCTCCACTTT.

The rearrangement joins TRBV25-1 to TRBJ2-1; D is ambiguous. Germline CDR1 reads MGHDK; CDR2 reads SYGVNS. This CDR3 has 16 residues. V lost 1 base and J 0 bases, leaving 10 bases between the germline ends. The CDR3 spells CASSEFQNYSYNEQFF. CDR3 sequence (DNA): TGTGCCAGCAGTGAATTTCAGAATTACTCCTACAATGAGCAGTTCTTC.

This clone has only a few counts. J is TRBJ1-2 and V is TRBV29-1, with 7 bases fitting TRBD1. V lost 7 bases and J lost 6; bases outside the gene matches: 14. The CDR3 length is 14 residues. CDR1 is SQVTM and CDR2 is ANQGSEA in the germline V gene. CDR3 residues: CSGRQGGAGDGYTF. The CDR3 region has the DNA TGCAGCGGAAGACAGGGAGGAGCGGGAGATGGCTACACCTTC. Full variable domain (missing parts from reference TRBV29-1 and TRBJ1-2): SAVISQKPSRDICQRGTSLTIQCQVDSQVTMMFWYRQQPGQSLTLIATANQGSEATYESGFVIDKFPISRPNLTFSTLTVSNMSPEDSSIYLCSGRQGGAGDGYTFGSGTRLTVV.

This clone has more than one count but fewer than ten. This specimen includes other DNA sequences encoding the same CDR3. The chain has TRBV7-2 and TRBJ2-3; 8 positions agree with TRBD2. The CDR3 has 15 amino acids. V was pared by 3 bases and J by 1 base, with 3 bases of the junction left unmatched. The germline V gene encodes CDR1 SGHTA and CDR2 FQGNSA. The CDR3 DNA is TGTGCCAGCAGCTTTGACGGGGGGGGCACAGATACGCAGTATTTT. Amino acid sequence: CASSFDGGGTDTQYF.

This clone was seen at least ten times. V usage is TRBV5-1 and J usage is TRBJ1-1; D is undetermined. V gave up 1 base and J gave up 3 bases, with 7 bases separating them. The CDR3 covers 13 residues. Germline V gene lookup returns CDR1 SGHRS and CDR2 YFSETQ. CDR3 amino acids: CASSLQEDTEAFF. The CDR3, as DNA: TGCGCCAGCAGCTTGCAGGAGGACACTGAAGCTTTCTTT.

The chain uses TRBV29-1 and TRBJ1-5; D perhaps matches TRBD1 (6 bases). Germline loops: CDR1 SQVTM, CDR2 ANQGSEA. CDR3 size: 12 residues. Trimming stripped 7 bases from V and 9 bases from J, with 16 bases between. DNA for the CDR3: TGCAGCGGGGGACAATGGAATGGGCCCCAGCATTTT. Translated, it gives CSGGQWNGPQHF.

This rearrangement joins TRBV6-5 to TRBJ2-5; D gene ambiguous. From germline, CDR1 is MNHEY and CDR2 SVGAGI. Trimming cost V 4 bases and J 4 bases, with 7 bases left between them. This CDR3 contains 12 residues. CDR3 amino acids: CASSSRAETQYF. The DNA of the CDR3 is TGTGCCAGCAGTTCAAGGGCAGAGACCCAGTACTTC.